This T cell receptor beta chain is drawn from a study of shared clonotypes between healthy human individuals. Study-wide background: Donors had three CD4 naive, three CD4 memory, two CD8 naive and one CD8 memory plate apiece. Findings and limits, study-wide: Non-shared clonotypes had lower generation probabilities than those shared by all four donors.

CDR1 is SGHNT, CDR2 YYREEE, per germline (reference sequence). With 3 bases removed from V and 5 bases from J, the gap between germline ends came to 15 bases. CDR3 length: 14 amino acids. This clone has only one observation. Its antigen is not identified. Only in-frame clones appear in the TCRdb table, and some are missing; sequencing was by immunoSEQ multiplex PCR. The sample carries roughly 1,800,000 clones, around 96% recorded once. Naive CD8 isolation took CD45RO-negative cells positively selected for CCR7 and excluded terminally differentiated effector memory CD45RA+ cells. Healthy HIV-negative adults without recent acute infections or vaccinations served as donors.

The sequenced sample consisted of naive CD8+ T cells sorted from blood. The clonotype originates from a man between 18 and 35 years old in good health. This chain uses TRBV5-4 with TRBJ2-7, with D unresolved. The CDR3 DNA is TGTGCCAGCAGCTCCCTAGGTCCCGCCAACGAGCAGTACTTC. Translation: CASSSLGPANEQYF.